The 26 T cell receptor beta chains presented below share a single source sample, sequenced in a study of blood T cells in healthy people across ages. The use of a sample-barcoded 5' primer and a J-beta primer mix characterized a second PCR of roughly 7 to 11 cycles. TCRdb re-called the 5' RACE reads with MiXCR, one entry per CDR3 protein. The top ten hold around 2.1% of the sample, which has 1.5 million to 2 million distinct CDR3 sequences, roughly 52% seen once. Specimen: blood. All receptors derive from a woman aged 40 to 50 in good health.

The gene calls are TRBV2 and TRBJ1-5, with no clear D. V was trimmed by 2 bases and J by 4 bases, leaving 9 bases between them. Per the germline V gene, CDR1 is SNHLY and CDR2 is FYNNEI. The CDR3 covers 14 residues. The CDR3 spells CASSERQRNQPQHF. DNA for the CDR3: TGTGCCAGCAGTGAAAGGCAGCGAAATCAGCCCCAGCATTTT.

This chain uses TRBV7-8 with TRBJ2-1; TRBD2 aligns across 7 bases. Trimming at V came to 6 bases and at J to 6 bases, leaving 11 bases not matched to a gene. Per germline, CDR1 SGHVS and CDR2 FQNEAQ. The CDR3 contains 15 residues. CDR3 bases: TGTGCCAGCAGAACTGGGGGAGGGCTAGGCAATGAGCAGTTCTTC. It is translated as CASRTGGGLGNEQFF.

The chain recombines TRBV20-1 with TRBJ1-5; 7 bases are a match to TRBD1. The ends lost 5 bases at V and 1 base at J; junction bases unmatched: 2. Germline values: CDR1 DFQATT, CDR2 SNEGSKA (reference sequence). This CDR3 comprises 13 residues. The CDR3 DNA follows: TGCAGTGCTGAGGGGGCGAGCAATCAGCCCCAGCATTTT. As protein: CSAEGASNQPQHF.

V gene TRBV20-1 combines with J gene TRBJ2-1; 7 bases map to TRBD1. Trimming removed 4 bases from V and 0 bases from J; junction bases left unmatched: 9. The CDR3 length is 16 residues. Germline-derived CDR1 and CDR2 are DFQATT and SNEGSKA (reference sequence). The CDR3 loop reads CSAKGQPLSSYNEQFF. The CDR3 region has the DNA TGCAGTGCTAAGGGACAGCCGCTGAGCTCCTACAATGAGCAGTTCTTC.

In DNA, the CDR3 is TGTGCCAGCAGTTACTCGATGCCCCCGACAGGGCACGAGCAGTACTTC. Amino acids: CASSYSMPPTGHEQYF. The chain recombines TRBV6-5 with TRBJ2-7; 7 nucleotides agree with TRBD1. CDR3 length: 16 amino acids. Germline V lookup: CDR1 MNHEY, CDR2 SVGAGI. Trimming took 0 bases from V and 5 from J; bases not matched to a gene: 10.

This chain links TRBV5-5 with TRBJ2-4, with 10 bases that match TRBD2. The CDR3 has 15 amino acids. Looked up from germline, CDR1 is SGHKS and CDR2 is YYEKEE (reference sequence). Trimming removed 0 bases from V and 7 bases from J; junction bases left unmatched: 4. Here the CDR3 reads CASSLGMGLANIQYF. In DNA form, the CDR3 reads TGTGCCAGCAGCTTGGGTATGGGACTAGCGAACATTCAGTACTTC.

V and J are TRBV27 and TRBJ2-7, with 7 bases that match TRBD1. The J call is in doubt because the DNA end fits TRBJ2-5 better. From germline, CDR1 is MNHEY and CDR2 SMNVEV (reference sequence). The CDR3 runs 14 residues. The CDR3, as DNA: TGTGCCAGCAGTTCACAGGGGTTTAAGGAGACCCAGTACTTC. It encodes CASSSQGFKETQYF.

This clonotype turned up a few times. A read error may produce the germline difference seen at one junction end. This chain joins TRBV9 and TRBJ1-2; D might be TRBD1 (5 bases). The CDR3 is 14 amino acids. Germline loops: CDR1 SGDLS, CDR2 YYNGEE. As DNA, the CDR3 is TGTGCTAGCAGCGTAGCGGGGGTAGGGTATGGCTACACCTTC. It codes for CASSVAGVGYGYTF.

This clonotype was counted between two and nine times. The chain uses TRBV4-2 and TRBJ2-3, with a tentative D call TRBD1 (5 bases). Trimming took 5 bases from V and 7 from J, leaving 10 bases between them. The CDR3 covers 12 residues. Germline V gives CDR1 LGHNA, CDR2 YNFKEQ. CDR3 bases: TGTGCCAGCAGCTTCCAGGGTCATACGCAGTATTTT. Protein: CASSFQGHTQYF.

V gene TRBV7-2 combines with J gene TRBJ2-1; weak D call: TRBD1 (5 bases). The germline CDR1 and CDR2 sequences are SGHTA and FQGNSA. Trimming shortened V by 2 bases and J by 14 bases, and 13 bases separated the two germline ends. The CDR3 runs 12 residues. This CDR3 is CASSLNTLGEFF. The CDR3 DNA sequence: TGTGCCAGCAGCTTAAATACCCTAGGGGAGTTCTTC.

Only one count was recorded for this clonotype. The J gene is TRBJ2-4, the V gene TRBV7-9; TRBD2 aligns across 8 bases. The J call may be in error: the DNA end matches TRBJ2-5 better. The germline V gene has CDR1 SEHNR and CDR2 FQNEAQ (reference sequence). This CDR3 spans 17 amino acids. The CDR3 region is CASSLARAGGVEETQYF. The CDR3 DNA is TGTGCCAGCAGCTTAGCTCGCGCGGGGGGCGTTGAGGAGACCCAGTACTTC.

V gene TRBV18 combines with J gene TRBJ1-4, with D possibly TRBD1 on 6 matching bases. V was clipped by 2 bases and J by 5 bases, with 15 bases between them. The CDR3 is 16 residues long. Looked up from germline, CDR1 is KGHSH and CDR2 is LQKENI. The CDR3 protein is CASSPIHGTGNEKLFF. The CDR3 DNA follows: TGTGCCAGCTCACCAATTCACGGCACAGGGAATGAAAAACTGTTTTTT.

This clonotype was seen a few times. V gene TRBV29-1 combines with J gene TRBJ2-3; no clear D gene. The CDR3 sequence is 13 residues long. Germline V lookup: CDR1 SQVTM, CDR2 ANQGSEA. Trimming took off 2 bases at V and 3 bases at J, with 9 bases between the two ends. CDR3 sequence: CSVETAPTDTQYF. DNA of the CDR3: TGCAGCGTTGAAACAGCCCCGACAGATACGCAGTATTTT.

The chain combines TRBV5-1 with TRBJ2-1; 8 bases are shared with TRBD1. Trimming at V came to 0 bases and at J to 9 bases, leaving 8 bases not matched to a gene. The CDR3 is made up of 15 amino acids. The V gene's germline CDR1 is SGHRS and CDR2 YFSETQ. Here the CDR3 reads CASSLGQGTFGEQFF. The CDR3 region has the DNA TGCGCCAGCAGCTTGGGACAGGGGACGTTTGGTGAGCAGTTCTTC.

This clonotype occurred a few times. The gene calls are TRBV28 and TRBJ2-3; 7 bases fit TRBD1. CDR1 MDHEN and CDR2 SYDVKM come from the germline V gene. V gave up 6 bases and J gave up 1 base; unmatched junction bases: 13. This CDR3 contains 17 residues. CDR3 sequence: CASSPIRQGYGTDTQYF. Written as DNA, the CDR3 is TGTGCCAGCAGCCCCATAAGACAGGGATACGGCACAGATACGCAGTATTTT.

This clonotype occurred a few times. The chain carries TRBV7-9 and TRBJ2-7; D may match TRBD1 or TRBD2 (5 bases each). The CDR3 spans 19 residues. V was shortened by 4 bases and J by 2 bases, with 27 bases between the two germline ends. Germline V lookup: CDR1 SEHNR, CDR2 FQNEAQ (reference sequence). The CDR3: CASSSFMPGPGRLPYEQYF. CDR3 nucleotides: TGTGCCAGCAGCTCCTTTATGCCCGGACCGGGACGCTTACCCTACGAGCAGTACTTC.

This rearrangement joins TRBV6-1 to TRBJ1-5; D is uncertain. CDR1 and CDR2 (germline): MNHNS, SASEGT. This CDR3 has 15 residues. V lost 4 bases and J 6 bases, leaving 16 bases between the germline ends. The CDR3 DNA reads as TGTGCCAGCAGTGTTGGGCCAAACCCCAGTCAGCCCCAGCATTTT. Translated: CASSVGPNPSQPQHF.

This clonotype was counted a few times. The rearrangement uses TRBV6-1 and TRBJ1-6; a possible D gene is TRBD1 (5 bases). The CDR3 runs to 15 residues. CDR1 and CDR2 from the germline V gene are MNHNS and SASEGT. V lost 3 bases and J 7 bases, leaving 13 bases between the germline ends. This CDR3 reads CASSDWTEGNSPLHF. The CDR3 region has the DNA TGTGCCAGCAGTGATTGGACCGAGGGGAATTCACCCCTCCACTTT.

The chain joins TRBV3-1 to TRBJ2-1; either TRBD1 or TRBD2 may supply D (6 bases each). CDR3 length: 16 amino acids. Trimming took 0 bases from V and 3 from J, leaving 12 bases between them. Per the germline V gene, CDR1 is LGHDT and CDR2 is YNNKEL (reference sequence). This CDR3 reads CASSQEGGPSYNEQFF. In nucleotides, the CDR3 is TGTGCCAGCAGCCAAGAAGGGGGGCCCAGCTACAATGAGCAGTTCTTC.

This clonotype showed up just a few times. The genes are TRBV20-1 and TRBJ2-5, with no clear D. Trimming removed 6 bases at V and 3 bases at J, with 11 bases between. The CDR3 consists of 12 residues. CDR1 is DFQATT, CDR2 SNEGSKA, per germline (reference sequence). The CDR3: CSANQVEETQYF. Here the CDR3 DNA reads TGCAGTGCCAACCAGGTGGAAGAGACCCAGTACTTC.

The sample holds one count of this clonotype. CDR3 amino acids: CASSLDKGYSSYNEQFF. CDR3 nucleotide sequence: TGTGCCAGCAGCTTGGATAAGGGGTACTCCTCCTACAATGAGCAGTTCTTC. The V call is TRBV5-6, the J call TRBJ2-1; weak D call: TRBD1 (5 bases). The CDR3 covers 17 residues. V shed 0 bases and J shed 0 bases, with 13 bases lying between them. Germline CDR1 SGHDT, CDR2 YYEEEE.

The J gene is TRBJ2-3, the V gene TRBV7-2; TRBD2 matches at 11 bases. Germline V gene sequence: CDR1 SGHTA, CDR2 FQGNSA. The ends lost 5 bases at V and 5 bases at J; junction bases unmatched: 9. The CDR3 runs 16 residues. The CDR3 bases are TGTGCCAGCAGCCCCCATAGCGGGGGGGCCGGAGATACGCAGTATTTT. Translation gives CASSPHSGGAGDTQYF. Drawing the rest from reference TRBV7-2 and TRBJ2-3, the complete variable domain is GAGVSQSPSNKVTEKGKDVELRCDPISGHTALYWYRQSLGQGLEFLIYFQGNSAPDKSGLPSDRFSAERTGGSVSTLTIQRTQQEDSAVYLCASSPHSGGAGDTQYFGPGTRLTVL.

This clonotype was seen once. Since a much larger clone is just one base distant, this may be a read error. The gene calls are TRBV7-6 and TRBJ2-4; D remains unclear. The J call may be mistaken, given a closer DNA end match to TRBJ2-7. The CDR3 has 12 amino acids. Germline CDR1 and CDR2: SGHVS and FNYEAQ. This chain's CDR3 is CASNPDSGEQYF. The CDR3 bases are TGTGCCAGCAACCCAGACTCGGGCGAGCAGTACTTC.

This clonotype was counted between two and nine times. CDR3 nucleotides: TGTGCCAGCAGTTACTTCAGGGGAGATACGCAGTATTTT. It specifies CASSYFRGDTQYF. This chain links TRBV6-5 with TRBJ2-3, with a possible D match to TRBD1 (6 bases). This CDR3 is 13 amino acids long. V lost 1 base and J 5 bases, leaving 7 bases between the germline ends. Germline CDR1 and CDR2: MNHEY and SVGAGI.

As regards this clonotype: The junction does not match germline at one end; this may be a read error. The CDR3 bases are TGCGCCAGCAGCCAAGAAGGAAGGGGTACTAATGAAAAACTTTTTTTT. The encoded protein is CASSQEGRGTNEKLFF. The rearrangement joins TRBV4-3 to TRBJ1-4, with D perhaps matching TRBD1 (5 bases). The CDR3 loop spans 16 amino acids. CDR1 and CDR2 from the germline V gene are LGHNA and YSLEER.

The chain uses TRBV7-2 and TRBJ1-6; D call uncertain. The CDR3 extends over 13 amino acids. V shed 2 bases and J shed 7 bases, with 6 bases lying between them. Germline lookup yields CDR1 SGHTA and CDR2 FQGNSA. CDR3 loop: CASSLQENSPLHF. The CDR3 DNA sequence: TGTGCCAGCAGCTTACAGGAAAATTCACCCCTCCACTTT.